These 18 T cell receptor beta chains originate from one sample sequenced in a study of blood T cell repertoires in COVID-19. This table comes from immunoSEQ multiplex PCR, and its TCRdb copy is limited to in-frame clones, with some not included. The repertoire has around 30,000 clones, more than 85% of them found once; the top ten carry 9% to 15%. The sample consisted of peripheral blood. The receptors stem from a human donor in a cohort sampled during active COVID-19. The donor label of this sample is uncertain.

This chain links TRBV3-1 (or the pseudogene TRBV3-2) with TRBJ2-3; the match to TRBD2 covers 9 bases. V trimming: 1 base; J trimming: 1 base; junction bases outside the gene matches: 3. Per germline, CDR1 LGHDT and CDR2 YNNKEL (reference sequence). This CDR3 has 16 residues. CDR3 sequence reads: CASSQGTSARTDTQYF. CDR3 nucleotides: TGTGCCAGCAGCCAAGGGACTAGCGCGCGCACAGATACGCAGTATTTT.

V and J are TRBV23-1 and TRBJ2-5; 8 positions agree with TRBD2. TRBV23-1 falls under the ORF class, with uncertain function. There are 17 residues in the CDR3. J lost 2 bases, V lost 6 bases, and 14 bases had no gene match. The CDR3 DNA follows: TGCGCCAGCAGCCTACCCCTGAGCGGGAGAATTCAAGAGACCCAGTACTTC. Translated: CASSLPLSGRIQETQYF.

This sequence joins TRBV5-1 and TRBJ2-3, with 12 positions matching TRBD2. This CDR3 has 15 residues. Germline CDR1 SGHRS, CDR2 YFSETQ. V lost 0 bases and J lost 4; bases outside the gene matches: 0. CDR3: CASSLGLAGADTQYF. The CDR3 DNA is TGCGCCAGCAGCTTGGGACTAGCGGGAGCAGATACGCAGTATTTT.

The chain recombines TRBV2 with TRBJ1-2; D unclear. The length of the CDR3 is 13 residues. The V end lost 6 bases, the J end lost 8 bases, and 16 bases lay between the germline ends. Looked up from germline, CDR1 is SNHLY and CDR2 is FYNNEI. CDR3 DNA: TGTGCCAGCAGCTTTGGGCCACCTAAGGGCTACACCTTC. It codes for CASSFGPPKGYTF.

CDR3 sequence (DNA): TGCAGTGCCAGTCGGGAGACCGAGACCCAGTACTTC. This translates into CSASRETETQYF. The rearrangement joins TRBV20-1 to TRBJ2-5, with D possibly matching TRBD2 (6 bases). This CDR3 comprises 12 residues. Germline V gene lookup returns CDR1 DFQATT and CDR2 SNEGSKA (reference sequence). V lost 6 bases and J lost 5, with 13 bases in between.

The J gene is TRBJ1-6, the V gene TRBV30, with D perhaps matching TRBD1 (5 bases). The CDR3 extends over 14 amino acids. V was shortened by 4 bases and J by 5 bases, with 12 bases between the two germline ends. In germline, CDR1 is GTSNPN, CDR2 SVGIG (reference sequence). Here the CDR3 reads CAWKGQVHNSPLHF. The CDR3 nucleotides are TGTGCCTGGAAGGGGCAGGTACATAATTCACCCCTCCACTTT. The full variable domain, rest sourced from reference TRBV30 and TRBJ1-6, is SQTIHQWPATLVQPVGSPLSLECTVEGTSNPNLYWYRQAAGRGLQLLFYSVGIGQISSEVPQNLSASRPQDRQFILSSKKLLLSDSGFYLCAWKGQVHNSPLHFGNGTRLTVT.

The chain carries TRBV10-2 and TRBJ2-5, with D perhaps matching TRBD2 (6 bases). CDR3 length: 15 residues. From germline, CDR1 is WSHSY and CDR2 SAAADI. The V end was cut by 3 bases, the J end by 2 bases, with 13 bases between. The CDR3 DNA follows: TGCGCCAGCAGTGACCGACACGGGGGACAAGAGACCCAGTACTTC. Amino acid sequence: CASSDRHGGQETQYF.

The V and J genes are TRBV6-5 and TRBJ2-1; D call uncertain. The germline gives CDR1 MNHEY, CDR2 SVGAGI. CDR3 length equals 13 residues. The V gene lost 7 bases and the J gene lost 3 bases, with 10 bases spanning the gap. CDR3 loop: CASTPPGYNEQFF. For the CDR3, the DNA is TGTGCCAGCACCCCCCCGGGCTACAATGAGCAGTTCTTC.

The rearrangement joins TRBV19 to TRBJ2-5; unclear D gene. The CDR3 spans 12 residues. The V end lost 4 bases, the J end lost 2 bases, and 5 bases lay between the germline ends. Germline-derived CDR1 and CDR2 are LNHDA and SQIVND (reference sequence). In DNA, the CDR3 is TGTGCCAGTAGTAACTGGCAAGAGACCCAGTACTTC. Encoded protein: CASSNWQETQYF. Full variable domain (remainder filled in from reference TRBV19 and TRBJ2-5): DGGITQSPKYLFRKEGQNVTLSCEQNLNHDAMYWYRQDPGQGLRLIYYSQIVNDFQKGDIAEGYSVSREKKESFPLTVTSAQKNPTAFYLCASSNWQETQYFGPGTRLLVL.

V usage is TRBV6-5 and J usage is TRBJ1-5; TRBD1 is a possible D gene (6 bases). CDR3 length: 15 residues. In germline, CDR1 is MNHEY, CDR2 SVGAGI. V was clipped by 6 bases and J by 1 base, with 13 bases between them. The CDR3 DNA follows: TGTGCCAGCAGGGCAGGGGTAGGCAGCAATCAGCCCCAGCATTTT. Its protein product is CASRAGVGSNQPQHF.

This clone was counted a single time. The CDR3 region has the DNA TGCGCCAGCAGTGAGACCCGGGACAGGGTCTACGAGCAGTACTTC. It is translated as CASSETRDRVYEQYF. This chain uses TRBV10-2 with TRBJ2-7; 9 bases are shared with TRBD1. The CDR3 runs to 15 residues. Germline V CDR1 and CDR2: WSHSY, SAAADI. V lost 2 bases, J lost 3 bases, and 5 bases stayed unmatched.

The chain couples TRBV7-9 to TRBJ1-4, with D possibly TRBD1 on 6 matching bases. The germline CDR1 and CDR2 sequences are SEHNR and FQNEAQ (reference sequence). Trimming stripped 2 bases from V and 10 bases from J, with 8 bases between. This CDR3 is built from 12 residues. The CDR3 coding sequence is TGTGCCAGCAGCTTACCACAGGGAAAACTGTTTTTT. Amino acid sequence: CASSLPQGKLFF.

CDR3 in amino acids: CASSSRGGYTEAFF. For the CDR3, the DNA is TGTGCCAGCAGCTCTAGGGGGGGTTACACTGAAGCTTTCTTT. The V and J genes are TRBV7-9 and TRBJ1-1; D might be TRBD1 (6 bases). The germline gives CDR1 SEHNR, CDR2 FQNEAQ (reference sequence). This CDR3 comprises 14 residues. V lost 4 bases, J lost 3 bases, and 12 bases lay in between. Full variable domain (remainder filled in from reference TRBV7-9 and TRBJ1-1): DTGVSQNPRHKITKRGQNVTFRCDPISEHNRLYWYRQTLGQGPEFLTYFQNEAQLEKSRLLSDRFSAERPKGSFSTLEIQRTEQGDSAMYLCASSSRGGYTEAFFGQGTRLTVV.

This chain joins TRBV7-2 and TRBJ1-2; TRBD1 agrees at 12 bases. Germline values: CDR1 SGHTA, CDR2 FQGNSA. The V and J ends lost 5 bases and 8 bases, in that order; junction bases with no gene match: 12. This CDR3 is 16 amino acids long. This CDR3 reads CASSPIGGQGAGGYTF. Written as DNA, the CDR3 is TGTGCCAGCAGCCCTATAGGGGGACAGGGGGCAGGAGGCTACACCTTC.

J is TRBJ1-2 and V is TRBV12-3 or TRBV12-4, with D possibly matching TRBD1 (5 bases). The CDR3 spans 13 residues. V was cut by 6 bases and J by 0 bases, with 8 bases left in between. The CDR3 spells CASRPTANYGYTF. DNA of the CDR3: TGTGCCAGCAGACCGACAGCTAACTATGGCTACACCTTC.

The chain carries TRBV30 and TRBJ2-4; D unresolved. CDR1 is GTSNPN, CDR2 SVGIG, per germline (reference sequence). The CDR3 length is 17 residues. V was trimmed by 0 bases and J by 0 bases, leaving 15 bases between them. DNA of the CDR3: TGTGCCTGGAGTGTAGTAGCCGGAGATCTAGCCAAAAACATTCAGTACTTC. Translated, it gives CAWSVVAGDLAKNIQYF.

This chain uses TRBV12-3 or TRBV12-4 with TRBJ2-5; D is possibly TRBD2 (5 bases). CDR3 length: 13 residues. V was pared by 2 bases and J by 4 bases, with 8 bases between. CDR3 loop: CASSLSGLETQYF. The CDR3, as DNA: TGTGCCAGCAGTTTATCGGGGTTAGAGACCCAGTACTTC.

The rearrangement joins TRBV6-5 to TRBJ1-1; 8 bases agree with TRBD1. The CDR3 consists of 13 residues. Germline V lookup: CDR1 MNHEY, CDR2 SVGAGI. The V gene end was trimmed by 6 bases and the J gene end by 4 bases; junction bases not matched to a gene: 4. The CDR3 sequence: CASSLTGGTEAFF. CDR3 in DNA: TGTGCCAGCAGCCTAACAGGGGGCACTGAAGCTTTCTTT.